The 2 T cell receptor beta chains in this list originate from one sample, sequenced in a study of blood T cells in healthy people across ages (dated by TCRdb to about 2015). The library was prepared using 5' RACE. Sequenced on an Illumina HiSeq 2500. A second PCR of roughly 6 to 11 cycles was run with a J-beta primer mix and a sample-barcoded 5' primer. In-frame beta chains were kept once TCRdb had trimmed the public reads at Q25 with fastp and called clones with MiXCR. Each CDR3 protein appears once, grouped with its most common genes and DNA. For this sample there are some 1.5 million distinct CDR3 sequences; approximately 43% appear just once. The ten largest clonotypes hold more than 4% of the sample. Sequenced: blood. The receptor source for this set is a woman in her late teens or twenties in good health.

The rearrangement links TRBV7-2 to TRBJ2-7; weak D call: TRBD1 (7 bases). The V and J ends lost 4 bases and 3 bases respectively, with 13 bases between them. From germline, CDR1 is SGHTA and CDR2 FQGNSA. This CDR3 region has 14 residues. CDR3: CASSSQGGDYEQYF. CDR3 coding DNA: TGTGCCAGCAGCTCGCAGGGGGGTGACTACGAGCAGTACTTC.

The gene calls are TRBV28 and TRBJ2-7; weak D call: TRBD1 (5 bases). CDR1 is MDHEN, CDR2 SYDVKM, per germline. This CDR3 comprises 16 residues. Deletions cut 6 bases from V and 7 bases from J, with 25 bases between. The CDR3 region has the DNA TGTGCCAGCAGGCCTGTGTTGAGACAGCAAAACAATGAGCAGTACTTC. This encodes CASRPVLRQQNNEQYF.